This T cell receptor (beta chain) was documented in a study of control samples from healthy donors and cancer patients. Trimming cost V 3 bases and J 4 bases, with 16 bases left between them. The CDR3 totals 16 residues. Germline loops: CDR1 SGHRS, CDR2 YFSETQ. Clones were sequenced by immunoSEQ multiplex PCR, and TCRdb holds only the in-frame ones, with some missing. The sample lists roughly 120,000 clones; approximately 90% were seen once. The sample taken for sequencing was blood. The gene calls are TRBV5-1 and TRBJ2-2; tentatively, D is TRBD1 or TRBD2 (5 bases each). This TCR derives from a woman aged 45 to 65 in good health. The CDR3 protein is CASSWDGDPGTGELFF. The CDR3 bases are TGCGCCAGCAGCTGGGATGGGGACCCAGGCACCGGGGAGCTGTTTTTT.